Each of the 5 T cell receptor beta chains below was sequenced from the same sample in a study of blood T cell repertoires in COVID-19. Data came from immunoSEQ multiplex PCR; TCRdb stores just in-frame clones and leaves some out. The sample records about 250,000 clones, approximately 89% being singletons. Sequenced: peripheral blood. These receptors were collected from a woman aged 25 to 39 with COVID-19, enrolled during active disease.

The chain uses TRBV4-3 and TRBJ2-1, with 8 bases matching TRBD2. Germline CDR1 reads LGHNA; CDR2 reads YSLEER. The CDR3 extends over 14 amino acids. With 1 base clipped from V and 6 bases from J, the junction kept 2 bases outside the gene matches. CDR3 sequence: CASSQGREANEQFF. The CDR3 DNA is TGCGCCAGCAGCCAAGGGCGGGAGGCCAATGAGCAGTTCTTC.

The V call is TRBV28, the J call TRBJ2-5; tentatively, D is TRBD2 (5 bases). The CDR3 totals 17 residues. Trimming cost V 3 bases and J 1 base, with 18 bases left between them. Germline loops: CDR1 MDHEN, CDR2 SYDVKM. Written as DNA, the CDR3 is TGTGCCAGCAGTTTCCCACTTACGAGGGAAGGCCAAGAGACCCAGTACTTC. Its protein product is CASSFPLTREGQETQYF.

This sequence joins TRBV25-1 and TRBJ2-5, with 7 bases that match TRBD1. J was trimmed by 4 bases and V by 6 bases; bases with no gene match: 5. CDR3 length: 13 amino acids. Looked up from germline, CDR1 is MGHDK and CDR2 is SYGVNS. The CDR3 sequence: CASREDRAETQYF. The CDR3 nucleotides read TGTGCCAGCAGGGAAGACAGGGCAGAGACCCAGTACTTC. The complete variable domain, with remaining parts taken from reference TRBV25-1 and TRBJ2-5, reads EADIYQTPRYLVIGTGKKITLECSQTMGHDKMYWYQQDPGMELHLIHYSYGVNSTEKGDLSSESTVSRIRTEHFPLTLESARPSHTSQYLCASREDRAETQYFGPGTRLLVL.

CDR3 amino acids: CASSRGYNSPLHF. As DNA, the CDR3 is TGTGCCAGTTCTAGGGGATATAATTCACCCCTCCACTTT. The chain is built from TRBV19 and TRBJ1-6; D is perhaps TRBD1 (5 bases). The CDR3 is 13 amino acids. Trimming cost V 8 bases and J 4 bases, with 9 bases left between them. Germline CDR1 reads LNHDA; CDR2 reads SQIVND (reference sequence).

The gene calls are TRBV7-8 and TRBJ1-3; 7 bases line up with TRBD1. The CDR3 runs to 16 residues. V gave up 5 bases and J gave up 4 bases; unmatched junction bases: 11. Germline loops: CDR1 SGHVS, CDR2 FQNEAQ. CDR3 amino acids: CASSRDSSSWGNTIYF. The CDR3 region has the DNA TGTGCCAGCAGCCGGGACAGCTCTAGTTGGGGAAACACCATATATTTT.